This T cell receptor beta chain stems from a study of response to subunit inactivated influenza vaccine. The study's findings and limits: The authors proposed limited new T cell recruitment per seasonal influenza vaccination.

The CDR3 loop spans 15 amino acids. V was clipped by 4 bases and J by 7 bases; unmatched bases: 9. CDR1 is MGHRA and CDR2 is YSYEKL in the germline V gene. Concerning this clonotype: Its target is unknown.

TCRdb re-analysed the RT-PCR reads in MiXCR, keeping a single row per CDR3 protein. The sample holds 630,000 or so distinct CDR3 sequences, 15% to 19% seen once. The J gene is TRBJ2-1, the V gene TRBV4-1; the match to TRBD2 covers 8 bases. The sequence derives from a man aged 45-65 years who received an inactivated influenza vaccine. The sequenced sample was PBMCs from blood, obtained roughly 13 days after vaccination. The CDR3 coding sequence is TGCGCCAGCAGCCTCCTCGGACTAGCAGCTAATGAGCAGTTCTTC. This sequence encodes CASSLLGLAANEQFF.